Following are 3 T cell receptor beta chains from one sample sequenced in a study of cytomegalovirus exposure and HLA in healthy donors. Primers for the PCR totalled 60 Vbeta and 13 Jbeta. The protocol was immunoSEQ multiplex PCR, while the TCRdb copy is restricted to in-frame clones and leaves out a portion. The profile covers 110,000 or so clones, with around 77% appearing a single time and more than 15% taken by the ten largest. The material sequenced was PBMCs. The receptors derive from a man aged 45 to 65 in good health and CMV-seropositive.

The rearrangement joins TRBV5-4 to TRBJ2-7; maybe TRBD2 (6 bases). The CDR3 has 13 residues. The V gene's germline CDR1 is SGHNT and CDR2 YYREEE (reference sequence). The CDR3 loop is CATAGRGSYEQYF. CDR3 sequence (DNA): TGTGCTACCGCTGGACGGGGGTCCTACGAGCAGTACTTC. Full variable domain (outside the CDR3, taken from reference TRBV5-4 and TRBJ2-7): ETGVTQSPTHLIKTRGQQVTLRCSSQSGHNTVSWYQQALGQGPQFIFQYYREEENGRGNFPPRFSGLQFPNYSSELNVNALELDDSALYLCATAGRGSYEQYFGPGTRLTVT.

V usage is TRBV15 and J usage is TRBJ1-2, with D unclear. CDR3 length: 15 residues. V lost 0 bases and J lost 2, with 10 bases in between. From germline, CDR1 is LNHNV and CDR2 YYDKDF (reference sequence). The CDR3 loop reads CATSREREDNYGYTF. CDR3 bases: TGTGCCACCAGCAGAGAACGGGAGGACAACTATGGCTACACCTTC.

This chain uses TRBV10-3 with TRBJ1-1, with 12 bases fitting TRBD1. CDR1 is ENHRY, CDR2 SYGVKD, per germline. V shed 6 bases, J shed 5 bases, and the junction held 4 bases outside the gene matches. The CDR3 sequence is 14 residues long. This CDR3 is CAISGTGGETEAFF. CDR3 DNA: TGTGCCATCAGCGGGACAGGGGGCGAGACTGAAGCTTTCTTT.